Listed below are T cell receptor beta chains from one sample, sequenced in a study of T cells expressing NK-cell markers. Each CDR3 protein gets one entry in TCRdb, which reprocessed the 5' RACE reads and gives no DNA. The sample has 200,000 to 300,000 distinct CDR3 sequences, and its top ten clones hold 3.5% to 5%. The sample consisted of blood T cells: a sorted CD56 or NKG2C T cell subset, CD4+ or CD8+ T cells, or bulk PBMC T cells (not recorded which). These receptors originate from a woman between 18 and 70 years old in good health. CDR3s include the opening cysteine and the closing phenylalanine or tryptophan.

v_gene: TRBV27
len: 12
j_gene: TRBJ2-5
CDR3aa: CASRGNQETQYF

v_gene: TRBV5-4
len: 12
j_gene: TRBJ2-2
CDR3aa: CAWHRSVGELFF

v_gene: TRBV5-1
len: 15
j_gene: TRBJ2-3
CDR3aa: CASSSLGSLTDTQYF

v_gene: TRBV20-1
len: 14
j_gene: TRBJ2-3
CDR3aa: CSARDFSRADTQYF

v_gene: TRBV20-1
len: 15
j_gene: TRBJ1-2
CDR3aa: CSARDPRQGGNGYTF

v_gene: TRBV20-1
len: 16
j_gene: TRBJ2-7
CDR3aa: CSARDLPRGRGYEQYF

v_gene: TRBV7-2
len: 16
j_gene: TRBJ2-3
CDR3aa: CASFTRGGPGPDTQYF

v_gene: TRBV12-3/TRBV12-4
len: 11
j_gene: TRBJ2-3
CDR3aa: CASSLGAGASF

v_gene: TRBV7-2
len: 16
j_gene: TRBJ1-1
CDR3aa: CASSLVPGAVNTEAFF

v_gene: TRBV6-4
len: 16
j_gene: TRBJ2-3
CDR3aa: CASSDSARESTDTQYF

v_gene: TRBV29-1
len: 12
j_gene: TRBJ2-7
CDR3aa: CSVEDGRNRVYF

v_gene: TRBV20-1
len: 15
j_gene: TRBJ2-7
CDR3aa: CSARENGRAVGEQYF

v_gene: TRBV7-2
len: 13
j_gene: TRBJ1-5
CDR3aa: CASSSEYAQPQHF

v_gene: TRBV3-1
len: 11
j_gene: TRBJ1-5
CDR3aa: CASGGKQPQHF

v_gene: TRBV28
len: 16
j_gene: TRBJ1-1
CDR3aa: CASSLWGQGADTEAFF

v_gene: TRBV5-4
len: 14
j_gene: TRBJ1-2
CDR3aa: CASSTPDTNNGYTF

v_gene: TRBV12-3/TRBV12-4
len: 15
j_gene: TRBJ1-3
CDR3aa: CASSPQGATGNTIYF

v_gene: TRBV7-3
len: 14
j_gene: TRBJ2-7
CDR3aa: CASSLTLLPYEQYF

v_gene: TRBV29-1
len: 13
j_gene: TRBJ1-1
CDR3aa: CSETELGGTEAFF

v_gene: TRBV20-1
len: 16
j_gene: TRBJ2-5
CDR3aa: CSASAWPGQLQETQYF

v_gene: TRBV10-3
len: 13
j_gene: TRBJ2-5
CDR3aa: CAISRQGGETQYF

v_gene: TRBV18
len: 14
j_gene: TRBJ2-7
CDR3aa: CASSPPRPSYEQYF

v_gene: TRBV25-1
len: 14
j_gene: TRBJ2-3
CDR3aa: CASPAGLGTDTQYF

v_gene: TRBV7-2
len: 17
j_gene: TRBJ2-2
CDR3aa: CASSLGGRGRNTGELFF

v_gene: TRBV5-1
len: 12
j_gene: TRBJ1-2
CDR3aa: CASTRDSYGYTF

v_gene: TRBV28
len: 16
j_gene: TRBJ1-5
CDR3aa: CASSLSSGTGGQPQHF

v_gene: TRBV19
len: 17
j_gene: TRBJ2-1
CDR3aa: CASSIATGTGTTDEQFF

v_gene: TRBV5-1
len: 13
j_gene: TRBJ1-1
CDR3aa: CASSSGVGRLAFF

v_gene: TRBV20-1
len: 14
j_gene: TRBJ1-4
CDR3aa: CSAHYRTGYEKLFF

v_gene: TRBV6-1
len: 13
j_gene: TRBJ2-5
CDR3aa: CASSTYSEETQYF

v_gene: TRBV18
len: 13
j_gene: TRBJ1-4
CDR3aa: CASSPGTNEKLFF

v_gene: TRBV29-1
len: 12
j_gene: TRBJ2-2
CDR3aa: CSTGTATGELFF

v_gene: TRBV20-1
len: 15
j_gene: TRBJ1-1
CDR3aa: CSARAVFGGNTEAFF

v_gene: TRBV20-1
len: 15
j_gene: TRBJ2-3
CDR3aa: CSARDRVSGTDTQYF

v_gene: TRBV7-8
len: 17
j_gene: TRBJ1-1
CDR3aa: CASSQRDRMLFGTEAFF

v_gene: TRBV15
len: 17
j_gene: TRBJ2-1
CDR3aa: CATSRSNRGRLDNEQFF

v_gene: TRBV20-1
len: 13
j_gene: TRBJ1-2
CDR3aa: CSAVEDPAQGYTF

v_gene: TRBV7-2
len: 13
j_gene: TRBJ2-3
CDR3aa: CASMQRSTDTQYF

v_gene: TRBV2
len: 12
j_gene: TRBJ1-4
CDR3aa: CASNRVGEKLFF

v_gene: TRBV12-3/TRBV12-4
len: 16
j_gene: TRBJ2-1
CDR3aa: CASSFGERLVRDEQFF

v_gene: TRBV5-6
len: 15
j_gene: TRBJ1-4
CDR3aa: CASNPLGPGGEKLFF

v_gene: TRBV6-1
len: 15
j_gene: TRBJ2-1
CDR3aa: CASGGTSGRRNEQFF

v_gene: TRBV29-1
len: 13
j_gene: TRBJ2-1
CDR3aa: CSVVSGTINEQFF

v_gene: TRBV20-1
len: 14
j_gene: TRBJ1-6
CDR3aa: CSARDRGFNSPLHF

v_gene: TRBV11-2
len: 17
j_gene: TRBJ2-1
CDR3aa: CASSLVPQGFGYNEQFF

v_gene: TRBV12-3/TRBV12-4
len: 17
j_gene: TRBJ2-1
CDR3aa: CASSFQTFALTYNEQFF

v_gene: TRBV6-5
len: 15
j_gene: TRBJ2-5
CDR3aa: CASSYSKPLRETQYF

v_gene: TRBV15
len: 12
j_gene: TRBJ1-2
CDR3aa: CATSRDGFGYTF

v_gene: TRBV2
len: 13
j_gene: TRBJ2-3
CDR3aa: CASMGEITDTQYF

v_gene: TRBV12-3/TRBV12-4
len: 15
j_gene: TRBJ1-6
CDR3aa: CAGSGDRANHSPLHF

v_gene: TRBV3-1
len: 14
j_gene: TRBJ2-4
CDR3aa: CASSHLGTGDTQYF

v_gene: TRBV10-3
len: 13
j_gene: TRBJ1-5
CDR3aa: CAIRAGPLRPQHF

v_gene: TRBV12-3/TRBV12-4
len: 12
j_gene: TRBJ1-3
CDR3aa: CASRFPGNTIYF

v_gene: TRBV29-1
len: 15
j_gene: TRBJ2-3
CDR3aa: CSVGPRAPGTDTQYF

v_gene: TRBV4-2
len: 15
j_gene: TRBJ2-7
CDR3aa: CASSQERTSGYEQYF